Given below is one T cell receptor beta chain in context. Antigen unknown. These data belong to a study of T cell responses to AZD1222 COVID-19 vaccine. Whole-study findings and limits: Elevations in Spike-specific TCR breadth and depth followed administration of two AZD1222 doses.

TCRdb's copy holds only in-frame clones and misses some; the assay was immunoSEQ multiplex PCR. The sample contains some 79,000 clones, approximately 83% of which appear only once. This TCR came from an adult who received the AZD1222 COVID-19 vaccine. The sample in question was peripheral blood, obtained 28 days after the second AZD1222 dose.

CDR3: CASSVASGNTEAFF. CDR3 DNA: TGTGCCAGCAGCGTAGCCAGTGGGAACACTGAAGCTTTCTTT. The genes are TRBV9 and TRBJ1-1; D ambiguous. The V end was cut by 0 bases, the J end by 1 base, with 7 bases between. The CDR3 has 14 residues. The germline V gene has CDR1 SGDLS and CDR2 YYNGEE.